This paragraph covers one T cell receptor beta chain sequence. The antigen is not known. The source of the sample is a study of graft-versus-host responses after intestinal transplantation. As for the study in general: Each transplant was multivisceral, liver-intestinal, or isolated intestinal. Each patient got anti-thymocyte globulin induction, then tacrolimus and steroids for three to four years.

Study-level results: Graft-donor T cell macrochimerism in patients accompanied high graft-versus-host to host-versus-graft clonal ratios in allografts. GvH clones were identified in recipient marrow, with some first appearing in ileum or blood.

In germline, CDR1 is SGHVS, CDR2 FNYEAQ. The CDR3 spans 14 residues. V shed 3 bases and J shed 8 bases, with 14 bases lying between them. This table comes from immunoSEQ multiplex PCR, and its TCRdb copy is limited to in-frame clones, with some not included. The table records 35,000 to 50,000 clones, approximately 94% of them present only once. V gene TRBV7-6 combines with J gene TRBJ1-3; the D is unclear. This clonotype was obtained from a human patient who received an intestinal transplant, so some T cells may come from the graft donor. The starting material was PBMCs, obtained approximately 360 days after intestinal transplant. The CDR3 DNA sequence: TGTGCCAGCAGCTTTGGGCCCCCGTGGGACACCATATATTTT. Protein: CASSFGPPWDTIYF.